The present entry profiles one T cell receptor (beta chain) with its context. Antigen: not known. Other DNA sequences of this sample code for an identical CDR3. The sample belongs to a study of shared clonotypes between healthy human individuals. Findings and limits, study-wide: Lower generation probabilities were found for non-shared clonotypes than for those shared by all four donors.

The repertoire was sequenced with immunoSEQ multiplex PCR; TCRdb's copy has only in-frame clones and lacks some. The sample holds around 600,000 clones, around 96% seen once. Naivety among CD8 cells was defined by CD45RO negativity and positive CCR7 selection, thereby excluding terminally differentiated effector memory CD45RA+ cells. Looked up from germline, CDR1 is SGHNT and CDR2 is YYREEE (reference sequence). Trimming left V 0 bases short and J 2 bases short, with 5 bases between. There are 13 residues in the CDR3. Sequencing was performed on naive CD8+ T cells sorted from blood. This TCR was recovered from a woman in her 30s in good health. The chain recombines TRBV5-4 with TRBJ2-5; no clear D. CDR3 coding DNA: TGTGCCAGCAGCTTGGAGTCTCAAGAGACCCAGTACTTC. Its protein is CASSLESQETQYF.